This TCR beta chain was obtained from a study of cytomegalovirus exposure and HLA in healthy donors. Study overall: In a previous analysis, 100 million to 140 million unique TCR beta sequences were found from 150 million to 200 million T cells.

Germline loops: CDR1 MNHEY, CDR2 SVGAGI. CDR3 length equals 13 residues. Trimming removed 2 bases at V and 5 bases at J, with 9 bases between. The PCR used 60 Vbeta and 13 Jbeta primers. TCRdb's table, derived via immunoSEQ multiplex PCR, lists solely in-frame clones and lacks some. The table includes a few hundred thousand clones, over 85% detected once. General study points: Fewer N-insertions (relative to the roughly 610-donor mean) were reportedly seen in an Asian-associated ancestry cluster in a later analysis.

Details on this clone: Its antigen is not known.

The sample comprised PBMCs. The clonotype comes from a woman aged 18-29 years in good health and CMV-seronegative. V gene TRBV6-5 combines with J gene TRBJ1-1; TRBD1 might be the D (5 bases). The CDR3 region has the DNA TGTGCCAGCAGTTACGACAGTGGGACTGAAGCTTTCTTT. Its translation is CASSYDSGTEAFF.